This is a list of T cell receptor beta chains from one sample in a study of T cells in Graves' hyperthyroidism and ophthalmopathy. TCRdb passed the multiplex PCR reads through MiXCR, listing each CDR3 protein once. The table lists some 320,000 distinct CDR3 sequences, roughly 13% of them singletons. The sample consisted of blood. The receptor set was obtained from a woman between 40 and 50 years old with Graves' ophthalmopathy. Each CDR3 is given with its conserved first and last residue. Each record gives: J gene, clone size, V gene, D gene, CDR3 protein, CDR3 DNA. D genes are given only for firm matches. Not every row has a clone size; where given, it reads once, few, many or a size class.

TRBJ2-1	many	TRBV11-2	NA	CASSPSASRGFKQFF	TGTGCCAGCAGCCCCTCAGCAAGTAGGGGGTTCAAGCAGTTCTTC
TRBJ1-6	few	TRBV27	NA	CASSRTGLGPLHF	TGTGCCAGCAGTCGTACAGGGCTCGGACCCCTCCACTTT
TRBJ2-1	few	TRBV6-1	NA	CASRGRGGGTYNEQFF	TGTGCCAGCAGGGGGAGGGGAGGGGGGACGTACAATGAGCAGTTCTTC
TRBJ2-7	few	TRBV4-1	TRBD1	CASSQRDRARSSSYEQYF	TGCGCCAGCAGCCAGCGGGACAGGGCCCGGAGTAGCTCCTACGAGCAGTACTTC
TRBJ2-3	NA	TRBV19	NA	CASSIVGGSTDTQYF	TGTGCCAGTAGTATAGTAGGGGGTTCCACAGATACGCAGTATTTT
TRBJ1-1	NA	TRBV18	NA	CASSPIERLTEAFF	TGTGCCAGCTCACCAATAGAACGACTCACTGAAGCTTTCTTT
TRBJ2-1	many	TRBV3-1	NA	CASSPTPGPNEQFF	TGTGCCAGCAGCCCGACACCCGGGCCCAATGAGCAGTTCTTC
TRBJ1-1	many	TRBV12-3/TRBV12-4	NA	CASSSVWTEAFF	TGTGCCAGCAGTTCGGTGTGGACTGAAGCTTTCTTT
TRBJ2-6	NA	TRBV10-2	TRBD1	CASSEGDRVSGANVLTF	TGCGCCAGCAGTGAGGGGGACAGGGTCTCTGGGGCCAACGTCCTGACTTTC
TRBJ2-7	many	TRBV6-1	TRBD1	CASSFASGTGATYEQYF	TGTGCCAGCAGTTTCGCTTCCGGGACAGGGGCTACCTACGAGCAGTACTTC
TRBJ2-3	NA	TRBV20-1	NA	CSARDSREPDTQYF	TGCAGTGCTAGAGATAGCAGGGAACCAGATACGCAGTATTTT
TRBJ1-2	many	TRBV11-2	TRBD1	CASSISTGGDGYTF	TGTGCCAGCAGCATCTCGACAGGGGGGGACGGCTACACCTTC
TRBJ1-2	few	TRBV20-1	TRBD1	CSARGDRGVDLYGYTF	TGCAGTGCTAGGGGGGACAGGGGCGTCGATCTCTATGGCTACACCTTC
TRBJ2-7	NA	TRBV10-3	NA	CAIFGAGLYEQYF	TGTGCCATCTTCGGCGCGGGCCTCTACGAGCAGTACTTC
TRBJ1-2	many	TRBV25-1	NA	CASSPPAGTYGYTF	TGTGCCAGCAGCCCCCCGGCAGGGACCTATGGCTACACCTTC
TRBJ1-2	many	TRBV2	NA	CASRTGPNYGYTF	TGTGCCAGCAGAACAGGGCCTAACTATGGCTACACCTTC
TRBJ1-2	NA	TRBV2	NA	CASSEGGASDYGYTF	TGTGCCAGCAGTGAAGGGGGGGCGAGTGACTATGGCTACACCTTC
TRBJ1-1	few	TRBV9	NA	CASRAEPGGSMNTEAFF	TGTGCCAGCAGAGCGGAGCCTGGGGGTAGCATGAACACTGAAGCTTTCTTT
TRBJ2-7	NA	TRBV7-9	TRBD2	CASSGSGHRAYEQYF	TGTGCCAGCAGCGGTAGCGGGCACAGAGCCTACGAGCAGTACTTC
TRBJ1-5	few	TRBV9	NA	CASSQGPSYWGHQPQHF	TGTGCCAGCAGCCAGGGGCCATCCTATTGGGGGCATCAGCCCCAGCATTTT
TRBJ2-1	NA	TRBV6-4	TRBD1	CASSEQGSNEQFF	TGTGCCAGCAGTGAACAGGGGAGCAATGAGCAGTTCTTC
TRBJ2-1	few	TRBV20-1	NA	CSARGLKRDYNEQFF	TGCAGTGCTAGAGGCCTAAAGCGAGACTACAATGAGCAGTTCTTC